These 21 T cell receptor beta chains originate from one sample sequenced in a study of blood T cell repertoires in COVID-19. Some clones are missing from TCRdb's copy, which holds only in-frame ones; the method was immunoSEQ multiplex PCR. The table lists around 130,000 clones, about 85% of them singletons, with about 3.8% in the top ten. Material: peripheral blood. The receptors originated from a man aged 55-75 years with acute or convalescent COVID-19.

Here the CDR3 reads CASSPEVSTDTQYF. The CDR3 region has the DNA TGTGCCAGCAGCCCCGAGGTTAGCACAGATACGCAGTATTTT. The chain recombines TRBV7-2 with TRBJ2-3; D is ambiguous. The CDR3 has 14 residues. Germline CDR1 reads SGHTA; CDR2 reads FQGNSA. V lost 5 bases and J lost 0, with 9 bases in between.

The V and J genes are TRBV18 and TRBJ2-3; TRBD2 aligns across 9 bases. The CDR3 is 13 amino acids. Trimming cost V 7 bases and J 2 bases; bases outside gene matches: 1. Germline V gene data show CDR1 as KGHSH and CDR2 as LQKENI. The CDR3: CASLAGVTDTQYF. CDR3 coding DNA: TGTGCCAGCTTAGCGGGGGTCACAGATACGCAGTATTTT.

The chain is built from TRBV2 and TRBJ2-2; D is uncertain. With 5 bases removed from V and 4 bases from J, the gap between germline ends came to 2 bases. The CDR3 has 11 residues. The germline V gene encodes CDR1 SNHLY and CDR2 FYNNEI. The CDR3 DNA reads TGTGCCAGCAGTCTCACCGGGGAGCTGTTTTTT. Amino acids: CASSLTGELFF.

The chain employs TRBV28 and TRBJ2-5, with a weak D call TRBD1 (6 bases). V was trimmed by 2 bases and J by 0 bases, leaving 13 bases between them. The CDR3 is 16 residues long. Germline CDR1 is MDHEN and CDR2 is SYDVKM. CDR3 residues: CASSLAGAGDQETQYF. The CDR3 coding sequence is TGTGCCAGCAGTTTAGCCGGGGCAGGGGACCAAGAGACCCAGTACTTC. Drawing the rest from reference TRBV28 and TRBJ2-5, the complete variable domain is DVKVTQSSRYLVKRTGEKVFLECVQDMDHENMFWYRQDPGLGLRLIYFSYDVKMKEKGDIPEGYSVSREKKERFSLILESASTNQTSMYLCASSLAGAGDQETQYFGPGTRLLVL.

The chain carries TRBV30 and TRBJ1-3; no firm D call. Trimming cost V 4 bases and J 0 bases, with 7 bases left between them. This CDR3 has 13 amino acids. Germline CDR1 GTSNPN, CDR2 SVGIG (reference sequence). The CDR3 DNA reads TGTGCCTGGATTAGTGGCTCTGGAAACACCATATATTTT. Its translation is CAWISGSGNTIYF.

The chain joins TRBV9 to TRBJ2-7; 7 bases align to TRBD2. Looked up from germline, CDR1 is SGDLS and CDR2 is YYNGEE. Trimming took 0 bases from V and 3 from J; bases not matched to a gene: 6. The CDR3 loop spans 15 amino acids. The CDR3 protein is CASSVGTSAVYEQYF. Written as DNA, the CDR3 is TGTGCCAGCAGCGTAGGAACTAGCGCGGTCTACGAGCAGTACTTC.

This CDR3 reads CASSLPPGDTQYF. In nucleotides, the CDR3 is TGTGCCAGTAGTCTCCCTCCGGGTGATACGCAGTATTTT. The chain recombines TRBV19 with TRBJ2-3; D call uncertain. The V gene lost 5 bases and the J gene lost 6 bases, with 12 bases spanning the gap. Germline V gene sequence: CDR1 LNHDA, CDR2 SQIVND (reference sequence). The CDR3 covers 13 residues.

This rearrangement joins TRBV27 to TRBJ1-1, with 8 bases matching TRBD1. V shed 7 bases, J shed 4 bases, and the junction held 8 bases outside the gene matches. This CDR3 is built from 14 residues. The germline V gene encodes CDR1 MNHEY and CDR2 SMNVEV (reference sequence). CDR3 sequence: CASTRETGGTEAFF. CDR3 DNA: TGTGCCAGCACCCGAGAAACAGGGGGCACTGAAGCTTTCTTT.

The chain combines TRBV28 with TRBJ2-1, with D perhaps matching TRBD2 (5 bases). The CDR3 is 13 residues long. Trimming took 6 bases from V and 6 from J, leaving 12 bases between them. CDR1 and CDR2 (germline): MDHEN, SYDVKM. In DNA form, the CDR3 reads TGTGCCAGCAGCATCCTGGCGGGCAATGAGCAGTTCTTC. Translation gives CASSILAGNEQFF.

The V call is TRBV10-3, the J call TRBJ2-7; weak D call: TRBD2 (5 bases). The ends were cut back, 6 bases at V and 7 bases at J, with 13 bases in the middle. Germline CDR1 is ENHRY and CDR2 is SYGVKD. The CDR3 is 12 amino acids. The CDR3 DNA reads TGTGCCATCAGCCCGGGGTCGAGGGAGCAGTACTTC. Its translation: CAISPGSREQYF.

This sequence joins TRBV19 and TRBJ2-2; 11 bases are shared with TRBD2. Germline lookup yields CDR1 LNHDA and CDR2 SQIVND (reference sequence). CDR3 length: 15 residues. V was pared by 6 bases and J by 5 bases, with 5 bases of the junction left unmatched. CDR3 sequence reads: CASRGTSGLTGELFF. The CDR3 coding sequence is TGTGCCAGTAGGGGGACTAGCGGACTTACCGGGGAGCTGTTTTTT.

This chain uses TRBV6-2 or TRBV6-3 with TRBJ2-7, with D uncertain. The CDR3 spans 14 residues. V lost 5 bases and J 1 base, leaving 12 bases between the germline ends. Per germline, CDR1 MNHEY and CDR2 SVGEGT. The CDR3 DNA follows: TGTGCCAGCAGTCTCCTGAGCAGGTCCTACGAGCAGTACTTC. Encoded protein: CASSLLSRSYEQYF.

This clone was counted only a few times. The V call is TRBV21-1, the J call TRBJ1-1; no check of the table's D call, TRBD1, against the DNA was made. TRBV21-1 is described as a pseudogene. The CDR3 is made up of 13 amino acids. The CDR3 region has the DNA TGTGCCAGCAGCATTAGCAGGGTGACTGAAGCTTTCTTT. It translates to CASSISRVTEAFF.

The chain uses TRBV28 and TRBJ2-7; 7 bases align to TRBD2. The CDR3 extends over 13 amino acids. Germline-derived CDR1 and CDR2 are MDHEN and SYDVKM. V trimming: 8 bases; J trimming: 3 bases; junction bases outside the gene matches: 7. DNA of the CDR3: TGTGCCAGCTTCAGGCCGGGAGGCTACGAGCAGTACTTC. It encodes CASFRPGGYEQYF.

This chain links TRBV4-2 with TRBJ2-2; D gene unclear. V lost 0 bases and J lost 0, with 5 bases in between. CDR3 length equals 15 residues. From germline, CDR1 is LGHNA and CDR2 YNFKEQ. The CDR3 loop is CASSQDTANTGELFF. The CDR3 DNA reads as TGTGCCAGCAGCCAAGATACAGCGAACACCGGGGAGCTGTTTTTT.

The chain couples TRBV7-2 to TRBJ2-2; D not resolved. CDR1 and CDR2 from the germline V gene are SGHTA and FQGNSA. CDR3 length equals 14 residues. Between the trimmed V and J ends, which lost 5 bases and 4 bases, there was a span of 11 bases. The CDR3 coding sequence is TGTGCCAGCAGCCTCCGGTCCCGCACCGGGGAGCTGTTTTTT. As protein: CASSLRSRTGELFF.

The chain couples TRBV19 to TRBJ1-4; 9 nucleotides match TRBD1. Germline V CDR1 and CDR2: LNHDA, SQIVND (reference sequence). The CDR3 contains 16 residues. Trimming at V came to 6 bases and at J to 0 bases, leaving 5 bases not matched to a gene. The CDR3 here is CASSWTGVTTNEKLFF. The CDR3 nucleotides are TGTGCCAGTAGCTGGACAGGGGTAACAACTAATGAAAAACTGTTTTTT.

The J gene is TRBJ2-5, the V gene TRBV20-1, with 8 bases aligning to TRBD1. Germline V lookup: CDR1 DFQATT, CDR2 SNEGSKA (reference sequence). The CDR3 is 16 residues long. V lost 3 bases, J lost 5 bases, and 14 bases stayed unmatched. CDR3 nucleotides: TGCAGTGCTAGTAGCCCCTCAGGGGGCTCGGGGGAGACCCAGTACTTC. Its translation: CSASSPSGGSGETQYF.

The chain carries TRBV19 and TRBJ1-6, with D perhaps TRBD1 (5 bases). The length of the CDR3 is 17 residues. Germline V gives CDR1 LNHDA, CDR2 SQIVND (reference sequence). Trimming took off 2 bases at V and 3 bases at J, with 14 bases between the two ends. This chain's CDR3 is CASSIWGDSDYNSPLHF. CDR3 sequence (DNA): TGTGCCAGTAGTATATGGGGCGACAGCGACTATAATTCACCCCTCCACTTT.

The chain uses TRBV7-8 and TRBJ2-5; 8 bases align to TRBD1. Germline CDR1 and CDR2: SGHVS and FQNEAQ. This CDR3 has 15 residues. V gave up 3 bases and J gave up 10 bases; unmatched junction bases: 13. The chain's CDR3 is CASSFDRGHGRGQYF. The CDR3 nucleotides read TGTGCCAGCAGCTTCGACAGGGGCCACGGAAGGGGCCAGTACTTC.

J is TRBJ2-1 and V is TRBV29-1; possible D gene TRBD2, 5 bases. The CDR3 is 13 amino acids. V gave up 5 bases and J gave up 0 bases, with 8 bases separating them. Germline CDR1 and CDR2: SQVTM and ANQGSEA. CDR3 bases: TGCAGCGTTAGGGAGAGCTCCTACAATGAGCAGTTCTTC. It translates to CSVRESSYNEQFF.